This TCR beta chain was profiled in a study of T cells after yellow fever vaccination. Across the whole study: Sorting of the EM, EMRA, CM and Tscm memory subsets was carried out using CD3, CD45RA, CCR7 and CD95. Findings and caveats of the study: Post-booster reappearance was seen for most primary-vaccination clones (just under 97% CD4, about 90% CD8). It was a weaker secondary response, yet one that peaked faster, at day 5 versus 15. The day 0 sorted memory subsets showed almost all vaccine-responding clonotypes to be undetectable.

This clonotype was seen at least ten times. TCRdb reprocessed the 5' RACE reads with MiXCR, giving one entry per CDR3 protein. The table includes about 22,000 distinct CDR3 sequences, roughly 5% detected once. Germline loops: CDR1 MNHEY, CDR2 SVGAGI. Trimming stripped 4 bases from V and 2 bases from J, with 12 bases between. The length of the CDR3 is 15 residues. The TCR originated in a man aged 18 to 29 who received the YFV17D yellow fever vaccine. The sample in question was PBMCs, either bulk or a sorted T-cell subset (CD4+, CD8+, memory, or dextramer-sorted; not recorded which), obtained more than 35 days after the first yellow fever vaccination. This chain links TRBV6-5 with TRBJ2-1; tentative D call: TRBD1 (6 bases). CDR3 sequence reads: CASSSGTITYNEQFF. The CDR3 nucleotides read TGTGCCAGCAGTTCAGGGACAATCACCTACAATGAGCAGTTCTTC.